The T cell receptor beta chain under discussion was sequenced for a study of OX40 agonist ivuxolimab in advanced cancers. Overall study context: An agonistic human IgG2 monoclonal antibody against OX40 (CD134) was given.

TCRdb's copy holds only in-frame clones and misses some; the assay was immunoSEQ multiplex PCR. The sample contains about 82,000 clones, 88% of which appear only once. At baseline, cycle 4 day 1, and cycle 7 day 1, blood was sampled. The V segment lost 8 bases and the J segment 4 bases; nucleotides outside the gene matches: 11. From germline, CDR1 is MNHNY and CDR2 SVGAGI (reference sequence). This CDR3 contains 14 residues. This specimen consisted of CD4+ or CD8+ T cells sorted from blood, obtained in a trial of the OX40 agonist ivuxolimab. J is TRBJ2-7 and V is TRBV6-6, with 7 bases fitting TRBD1. This receptor was obtained from an adult with an advanced solid tumor such as melanoma, head and neck, liver or kidney cancer. CDR3 amino acids: CASRLPGGLYEQYF. The DNA of the CDR3 is TGTGCCAGCCGTCTCCCAGGGGGATTATACGAGCAGTACTTC.